These 14 T cell receptor beta chains originate from one sample sequenced in a study of cytomegalovirus exposure and HLA in healthy donors (dated by TCRdb to 2015 to 2018). Library method: the immunoSEQ multiplex PCR assay. A mixture of 60 forward primers for TCR Vbeta segments and 13 reverse primers for TCR Jbeta segments was used in the multiplex PCR. Entries here come from immuneACCESS through TCRdb and include only in-frame sequences with V and J called. Some clones fail to appear in such tables; in the studies checked, an unresolved V gene covers under half of the shortfall, and the cause of the remainder is unknown. The table kept for this sample lists more than 130,000 clones. The ten largest account for less than 3.5% of the sample. Material: PBMCs. These receptors were collected from a man aged 40-55 years in good health and CMV-seronegative.

The chain recombines TRBV7-7 with TRBJ2-1; 12 nucleotides match TRBD2. CDR1 and CDR2 from the germline V gene are SSHAT and FNYEAQ (reference sequence). V gave up 5 bases and J gave up 7 bases; unmatched junction bases: 3. This CDR3 comprises 14 residues. DNA for the CDR3: TGTGCCAGCAGCCCAGGACTAGCGGGAAATGAGCAGTTCTTC. As protein: CASSPGLAGNEQFF.

This rearrangement joins TRBV5-5 to TRBJ2-5; D is possibly TRBD1 (5 bases). Germline CDR1 reads SGHKS; CDR2 reads YYEKEE (reference sequence). The CDR3 contains 14 residues. Trimming removed 1 base from V and 3 bases from J, with 10 bases in between. The CDR3 coding sequence is TGTGCCAGCAGCTTGATGACAGCCGAAGAGACCCAGTACTTC. Its translation: CASSLMTAEETQYF.

The chain uses TRBV9 and TRBJ2-3; 11 nucleotides align to TRBD1. V lost 2 bases, J lost 3 bases, and 5 bases stayed unmatched. CDR3 length equals 16 residues. In germline, CDR1 is SGDLS, CDR2 YYNGEE. The CDR3 spells CASSVSGQGGTDTQYF. CDR3 bases: TGTGCCAGCAGCGTCTCGGGACAGGGGGGAACAGATACGCAGTATTTT.

The chain carries TRBV5-8 and TRBJ1-3; D not certain. CDR1 and CDR2 (germline): SGHTS, YDEGEE. Trimming took 0 bases from V and 0 from J, leaving 4 bases between them. The CDR3 extends over 14 amino acids. The CDR3 region is CASSLVYSGNTIYF. CDR3 nucleotide sequence: TGTGCCAGCAGCTTGGTTTACTCTGGAAACACCATATATTTT.

CDR3 sequence (DNA): TGTGCCATCAGTGAGAGCAGGGTATCTGAAGCTTTCTTT. Its protein is CAISESRVSEAFF. The V gene is TRBV10-3, the J gene TRBJ1-1; maybe TRBD1 (5 bases). Germline assignment: CDR1 ENHRY and CDR2 SYGVKD. Deletions cut 2 bases from V and 6 bases from J, with 10 bases between. The CDR3 loop spans 13 amino acids.

V and J are TRBV12-5 and TRBJ2-2; 7 bases align to TRBD1. Germline values: CDR1 LGHNT, CDR2 FRNRAP. V shed 5 bases, J shed 5 bases, and the junction held 11 bases outside the gene matches. The CDR3 loop spans 16 amino acids. DNA for the CDR3: TGTGCTAGTGGTCACCGACAGGGAAAGGGGACCGGGGAGCTGTTTTTT. This encodes CASGHRQGKGTGELFF.

The chain links TRBV18 to TRBJ2-1, with 8 bases aligning to TRBD1. Germline loops: CDR1 KGHSH, CDR2 LQKENI. The CDR3 spans 15 residues. The junction had 2 bases not matched to a gene; V was cut back by 2 bases and J by 2 bases. CDR3 in amino acids: CASSPYRGAYNEQFF. The CDR3 coding sequence is TGTGCCAGCTCACCATACAGGGGGGCCTACAATGAGCAGTTCTTC.

This rearrangement joins TRBV6-5 to TRBJ2-4; 8 bases line up with TRBD2. Germline CDR1 reads MNHEY; CDR2 reads SVGAGI. The CDR3 covers 15 residues. V was clipped by 3 bases and J by 3 bases; unmatched bases: 4. The CDR3 is CASSYGAGGKNIQYF. The CDR3 bases are TGTGCCAGCAGTTATGGGGCGGGAGGCAAAAACATTCAGTACTTC.

The chain links TRBV19 to TRBJ2-2; 7 bases fit TRBD1. The V and J ends lost 5 bases and 0 bases, in that order; junction bases with no gene match: 9. CDR1 and CDR2 (germline): LNHDA, SQIVND (reference sequence). There are 17 residues in the CDR3. CDR3 sequence: CASSPGQTNANTGELFF. CDR3 sequence (DNA): TGTGCCAGTAGTCCGGGACAGACAAACGCGAACACCGGGGAGCTGTTTTTT.

V is TRBV7-9 and J is TRBJ2-1, with D perhaps TRBD2 (5 bases). CDR1 SEHNR and CDR2 FQNEAQ come from the germline V gene (reference sequence). There are 13 residues in the CDR3. V was trimmed by 4 bases and J by 7 bases, leaving 11 bases between them. CDR3 sequence (DNA): TGTGCCAGCAGCTCCGGTCCGGGGAATGAGCAGTTCTTC. It specifies CASSSGPGNEQFF.

The CDR3 DNA is TGCGCCAGCAGCCAAGATGCAGGACTAGCCGCTAGTGAGCAGTTCTTC. The encoded protein is CASSQDAGLAASEQFF. This chain uses TRBV4-1 with TRBJ2-1; TRBD2 matches 8 bases. The CDR3 is made up of 16 amino acids. The germline V gene has CDR1 MGHRA and CDR2 YSYEKL. Trimming took 0 bases from V and 9 from J; bases not matched to a gene: 10.

The rearrangement joins TRBV9 to TRBJ1-2, with TRBD1 identical over 9 bases. The CDR3 is made up of 15 amino acids. Germline trimming cut 3 bases from V and 4 bases from J; bases unmatched to any gene: 7. Germline lookup yields CDR1 SGDLS and CDR2 YYNGEE. The CDR3 DNA reads TGTGCCAGCAGCGCGGGACAGGGTGACTTCTATGGCTACACCTTC. It translates to CASSAGQGDFYGYTF.

This chain joins TRBV4-3 and TRBJ2-5; D ambiguous. The assigned J gene may be wrong: the sequence end matches TRBJ2-7 better. Germline loops: CDR1 LGHNA, CDR2 YSLEER. There are 13 residues in the CDR3. Here the CDR3 reads CASSQDSDYEQYF. Written as DNA, the CDR3 is TGCGCCAGCAGCCAAGATTCCGATTACGAGCAGTACTTC.

The chain links TRBV7-2 to TRBJ1-2; TRBD1 aligns across 9 bases. Trimming removed 3 bases from V and 5 bases from J; junction bases left unmatched: 7. This CDR3 comprises 15 residues. CDR1 and CDR2 (germline): SGHTA, FQGNSA. This CDR3 is CASSFRDREGYGYTF. The CDR3 nucleotides read TGTGCCAGCAGCTTCCGGGACAGGGAAGGATATGGCTACACCTTC.